These 30 T cell receptor beta chains were sequenced from one sample in a study of blood T cell repertoires in COVID-19. The repertoire was sequenced with immunoSEQ multiplex PCR; TCRdb's copy has only in-frame clones and lacks some. Seen here are over 120,000 clones, approximately 87% observed once, and the top ten hold more than 40%. The sequencing sample was made of peripheral blood. The receptors derive from a human donor in a cohort sampled during active COVID-19.

The chain links TRBV6-2 or TRBV6-3 to TRBJ2-1, with TRBD2 identical over 12 bases. Looked up from germline, CDR1 is MNHEY and CDR2 is SVGEGT. V lost 6 bases and J lost 9; bases outside the gene matches: 9. The CDR3 has 15 residues. Written as DNA, the CDR3 is TGTGCCAGCAGCCCGCTTGGACTAGCGGGACGTGAGCAGTTCTTC. This codes for CASSPLGLAGREQFF.

The V call is TRBV18, the J call TRBJ1-2, with D perhaps TRBD1 (5 bases). The CDR3 is made up of 14 amino acids. Trimming took 4 bases from V and 4 from J, leaving 13 bases between them. The V gene's germline CDR1 is KGHSH and CDR2 LQKENI. The CDR3 sequence: CASSQGLNIYGYTF. The CDR3 coding sequence is TGTGCCAGCTCACAGGGGCTCAACATCTATGGCTACACCTTC.

This clone appeared a single time. The rearrangement uses TRBV12-3 or TRBV12-4 and TRBJ1-1, with no clear D. V was shortened by 4 bases and J by 2 bases, with 8 bases between the two germline ends. CDR3 length equals 13 residues. Written as DNA, the CDR3 is TGTGCCAGCAGTTCCCGGGGAAACACTGAAGCTTTCTTT. As protein: CASSSRGNTEAFF.

This clone has only one observation. This rearrangement joins TRBV7-2 to TRBJ2-3; 9 bases agree with TRBD2. Germline trimming cut 4 bases from V and 4 bases from J; bases unmatched to any gene: 6. This CDR3 contains 15 residues. The germline gives CDR1 SGHTA, CDR2 FQGNSA. CDR3 amino acids: CASSSGTSPSDTQYF. The CDR3 region has the DNA TGTGCCAGCAGCTCCGGGACTAGCCCGTCAGATACGCAGTATTTT.

This clone appeared a single time. The chain combines TRBV12-3 or TRBV12-4 with TRBJ1-5, with D perhaps matching TRBD1 (5 bases). V lost 3 bases and J 10 bases, leaving 7 bases between the germline ends. The CDR3 consists of 11 residues. The CDR3 nucleotides are TGTGCCAGCAGTTTGGGGGGTCCCCAGCATTTT. Translating gives CASSLGGPQHF.

The genes are TRBV25-1 and TRBJ1-4; 9 positions match TRBD1. J gave up 7 bases and V 5 bases, and 8 bases lay outside the gene matches. The CDR3 length is 15 residues. Germline CDR1 reads MGHDK; CDR2 reads SYGVNS. The CDR3 sequence is CASSPLDRGSEKLFF. The CDR3 DNA reads TGTGCCAGCAGTCCCCTGGACAGGGGCAGTGAAAAACTGTTTTTT.

This chain links TRBV11-2 with TRBJ1-4; TRBD1 agrees at 10 bases. The CDR3 spans 15 residues. The germline gives CDR1 SGHAT, CDR2 FQNNGV. J lost 7 bases, V lost 6 bases, and 8 bases had no gene match. CDR3 loop: CASRGQGLESEKLFF. CDR3 in DNA: TGTGCCAGCAGGGGACAGGGGTTAGAGAGTGAAAAACTGTTTTTT.

The chain carries TRBV6-5 and TRBJ1-2, with 11 nucleotides matching TRBD1. Germline assignment: CDR1 MNHEY and CDR2 SVGAGI. This CDR3 region has 15 residues. V was pared by 4 bases and J by 4 bases, with 5 bases of the junction left unmatched. The CDR3 spells CASSSGQGAAYGYTF. CDR3 in DNA: TGTGCCAGCAGTTCCGGACAGGGGGCGGCCTATGGCTACACCTTC.

The V call is TRBV15, the J call TRBJ2-7; a possible D gene is TRBD1 (6 bases). Germline V gives CDR1 LNHNV, CDR2 YYDKDF (reference sequence). The CDR3 spans 14 residues. The ends were cut back, 0 bases at V and 0 bases at J, with 6 bases in the middle. The CDR3 bases are TGTGCCACCAGCAGAGACAGGGGCTCCTACGAGCAGTACGTC. This gives the protein CATSRDRGSYEQYV.

The chain employs TRBV10-3 and TRBJ2-3; unclear D gene. CDR1 and CDR2 (germline): ENHRY, SYGVKD. The CDR3 has 12 residues. Trimming pared 6 bases from V and 2 bases from J, leaving 6 bases between. The CDR3 DNA reads TGTGCCATCAGGGGCGTCACAGATACGCAGTATTTT. This encodes CAIRGVTDTQYF.

The V call is TRBV7-2, the J call TRBJ2-3; D gene uncertain. CDR3 length: 13 amino acids. Trimming removed 4 bases at V and 4 bases at J, with 9 bases between. CDR1 is SGHTA and CDR2 is FQGNSA in the germline V gene. The CDR3 region has the DNA TGTGCCAGCAGCTCCCGAAGCGCAGATACGCAGTATTTT. This encodes CASSSRSADTQYF.

This clone appeared once. CDR3 region: CASSSRTGESDEQFF. DNA for the CDR3: TGTGCCAGCAGTTCGAGGACAGGGGAGAGCGATGAGCAGTTCTTC. The rearrangement links TRBV6-6 to TRBJ2-1; 9 nucleotides match TRBD1. V lost 4 bases and J lost 8; bases outside the gene matches: 9. The germline gives CDR1 MNHNY, CDR2 SVGAGI (reference sequence). The CDR3 runs to 15 residues.

This chain connects TRBV5-5 to TRBJ1-6, with 7 bases identical to TRBD1. After removal of 4 bases from V and 3 bases from J, the junction contained 4 bases not matched to a gene. CDR1 and CDR2 (germline): SGHKS, YYEKEE (reference sequence). CDR3 length equals 15 residues. CDR3 bases: TGTGCCAGCAGCATGGGACAGTACTATAATTCACCCCTCCACTTT. Amino acid sequence: CASSMGQYYNSPLHF. Together with reference TRBV5-5 and TRBJ1-6, the CDR3 gives the full variable domain: DAGVTQSPTHLIKTRGQQVTLRCSPISGHKSVSWYQQVLGQGPQFIFQYYEKEERGRGNFPDRFSARQFPNYSSELNVNALLLGDSALYLCASSMGQYYNSPLHFGNGTRLTVT.

This clone was picked up one time. DNA for the CDR3: TGTGCCAGCAGTGAGGGGCCGGGGTCAGGGAGGAGCTCCTACGAGCAGTACGTC. This gives the protein CASSEGPGSGRSSYEQYV. The chain has TRBV2 and TRBJ2-7; a possible D gene is TRBD2 (6 bases). Germline V gives CDR1 SNHLY, CDR2 FYNNEI. This CDR3 has 18 residues. V was pared by 3 bases and J by 0 bases, with 21 bases between.

The chain uses TRBV15 and TRBJ2-3, with 8 bases fitting TRBD2. CDR3 length: 14 residues. Germline V lookup: CDR1 LNHNV, CDR2 YYDKDF (reference sequence). After removal of 8 bases from V and 3 bases from J, the junction contained 7 bases not matched to a gene. The CDR3 spells CATASGLATDTQYF. The DNA for the CDR3 is TGTGCCACCGCGTCCGGACTAGCAACAGATACGCAGTATTTT. Full variable domain (outside the CDR3, taken from reference TRBV15 and TRBJ2-3): DAMVIQNPRYQVTQFGKPVTLSCSQTLNHNVMYWYQQKSSQAPKLLFHYYDKDFNNEADTPDNFQSRRPNTSFCFLDIRSPGLGDTAMYLCATASGLATDTQYFGPGTRLTVL.

The gene calls are TRBV15 and TRBJ2-5; D is ambiguous. The V gene lost 0 bases and the J gene lost 2 bases, with 7 bases spanning the gap. Germline assignment: CDR1 LNHNV and CDR2 YYDKDF (reference sequence). The CDR3 totals 14 residues. The CDR3 protein is CATSRDLRQETQYF. For the CDR3, the DNA is TGTGCCACCAGCAGAGATTTGCGGCAAGAGACCCAGTACTTC.

The chain combines TRBV19 with TRBJ2-5; TRBD1 might be the D (7 bases). The germline V gene has CDR1 LNHDA and CDR2 SQIVND (reference sequence). The V and J ends lost 3 bases and 4 bases respectively, with 15 bases between them. The CDR3 length is 15 residues. Here the CDR3 reads CASSMRRGLGETQYF. The CDR3 bases are TGTGCCAGTAGTATGCGGAGGGGGCTGGGAGAGACCCAGTACTTC.

The chain links TRBV9 to TRBJ2-3; possibly TRBD2 for D (5 bases). CDR3 length: 13 residues. The germline V and J ends were trimmed by 4 bases and 2 bases, with 8 bases remaining between them. Germline assignment: CDR1 SGDLS and CDR2 YYNGEE. This CDR3 reads CASSFGITDTQYF. In DNA form, the CDR3 reads TGTGCCAGCAGCTTCGGGATCACAGATACGCAGTATTTT.

This clone showed up just a few times. The chain uses TRBV19 and TRBJ1-4, with TRBD1 as a possible D gene (6 bases). The CDR3 extends over 15 amino acids. The ends were cut back, 10 bases at V and 2 bases at J, with 17 bases in the middle. The germline gives CDR1 LNHDA, CDR2 SQIVND (reference sequence). CDR3 region: CATSRGSQTNEKLFF. Written as DNA, the CDR3 is TGTGCCACCTCCAGGGGATCCCAGACTAATGAAAAACTGTTTTTT.

The rearrangement links TRBV5-1 to TRBJ2-2, with D possibly being TRBD1 (6 bases). V was cut by 0 bases and J by 7 bases, with 13 bases left in between. Germline lookup yields CDR1 SGHRS and CDR2 YFSETQ. The CDR3 contains 15 residues. CDR3 DNA: TGCGCCAGCAGCTTGGGTAACAGGGATTTCGGGGAGCTGTTTTTT. It codes for CASSLGNRDFGELFF. Combining the CDR3 with reference TRBV5-1 and TRBJ2-2 gives the whole variable domain KAGVTQTPRYLIKTRGQQVTLSCSPISGHRSVSWYQQTPGQGLQFLFEYFSETQRNKGNFPGRFSGRQFSNSRSEMNVSTLELGDSALYLCASSLGNRDFGELFFGEGSRLTVL.

The rearrangement uses TRBV7-8 and TRBJ2-1; D is possibly TRBD2 (5 bases). This CDR3 is built from 15 residues. Germline CDR1 and CDR2: SGHVS and FQNEAQ. Trimming shortened V by 3 bases and J by 2 bases, and 11 bases separated the two germline ends. This chain's CDR3 is CASSFGRDPYNEQFF. For the CDR3, the DNA is TGTGCCAGCAGCTTCGGTCGGGATCCCTACAATGAGCAGTTCTTC.

This clone was seen only a few times. J is TRBJ1-1 and V is TRBV18; 10 bases line up with TRBD1. The CDR3 sequence is 16 residues long. The junction had 9 bases not matched to a gene; V was cut back by 3 bases and J by 5 bases. Germline V lookup: CDR1 KGHSH, CDR2 LQKENI. CDR3 protein: CASSPRQGARETEAFF. For the CDR3, the DNA is TGTGCCAGCTCACCGAGACAGGGGGCGCGAGAAACTGAAGCTTTCTTT.

This chain uses TRBV3-1 (or the pseudogene TRBV3-2) with TRBJ2-3; 8 nucleotides match TRBD1. The CDR3 runs 19 residues. J lost 1 base, V lost 1 base, and 13 bases had no gene match. CDR1 and CDR2 (germline): LGHDT, YNNKEL (reference sequence). As DNA, the CDR3 is TGTGCCAGCAGCCAAGGCGGACAGGGACCATTCGCCGGCACAGATACGCAGTATTTT. This translates into CASSQGGQGPFAGTDTQYF.

V gene TRBV30 combines with J gene TRBJ2-6; 10 bases are a match to TRBD2. From germline, CDR1 is GTSNPN and CDR2 SVGIG (reference sequence). This CDR3 has 15 amino acids. The J segment lost 0 bases and the V segment lost 8 bases, leaving 4 bases of the junction unmatched. The CDR3 coding sequence is TGTGCCAGCAGCGGGAGGGCCTCTGGGGCCAACGTCCTGACTTTC. Its translation: CASSGRASGANVLTF.

V usage is TRBV6-2 or TRBV6-3 and J usage is TRBJ2-6, with 7 bases fitting TRBD1. Looked up from germline, CDR1 is MNHEY and CDR2 is SVGEGT. V lost 2 bases to trimming and J lost 6 bases; unmatched junction nucleotides: 4. CDR3 size: 15 residues. Here the CDR3 reads CASSYRGRAANVLTF. CDR3 nucleotide sequence: TGTGCCAGCAGTTACAGGGGGCGGGCGGCCAACGTCCTGACTTTC.

With regard to this clone: Compared with germline, one end of the junction differs, possibly owing to a read error. This sequence joins TRBV5-1 and TRBJ2-7; 9 bases map to TRBD1. This CDR3 is 13 amino acids long. Germline CDR1 reads SGHRS; CDR2 reads YFSETQ. The CDR3 loop is CAGSLGQGSEQYF. The DNA of the CDR3 is TGCGCCGGCAGCTTGGGACAGGGCAGCGAGCAGTACTTC.

This clone has just one count. The rearrangement joins TRBV11-3 to TRBJ2-1; 8 positions match TRBD2. This CDR3 comprises 14 residues. CDR1 is SGHNT and CDR2 is YENEEA in the germline V gene. Trimming at V came to 3 bases and at J to 6 bases, leaving 4 bases not matched to a gene. For the CDR3, the DNA is TGTGCCAGCAGCTTCGTAGCGGGGATCAATGAGCAGTTCTTC. Its protein is CASSFVAGINEQFF.

This clone was counted only a few times. This rearrangement joins TRBV28 to TRBJ1-1; D perhaps matches TRBD1 (5 bases). Germline loops: CDR1 MDHEN, CDR2 SYDVKM. The CDR3 runs 15 residues. The germline V and J ends were trimmed by 4 bases and 0 bases, with 12 bases remaining between them. CDR3 protein: CASSSDRKMNTEAFF. The CDR3 bases are TGTGCCAGCAGTTCAGACAGAAAAATGAACACTGAAGCTTTCTTT.

There are many counts of this clone. Within the sample, other DNA sequences also encode this same CDR3. The chain is built from TRBV18 and TRBJ1-5; 8 nucleotides match TRBD1. This CDR3 comprises 15 residues. V trimming: 2 bases; J trimming: 2 bases; junction bases outside the gene matches: 2. Germline V gene data show CDR1 as KGHSH and CDR2 as LQKENI. In DNA, the CDR3 is TGTGCCAGCTCACCAGACAGGGGAGGCAATCAGCCCCAGCATTTT. This encodes CASSPDRGGNQPQHF.

This rearrangement joins TRBV27 to TRBJ2-1; D gene unclear. Trimming shortened V by 3 bases and J by 2 bases, and 11 bases separated the two germline ends. The CDR3 has 15 amino acids. Germline V gene data show CDR1 as MNHEY and CDR2 as SMNVEV (reference sequence). Here the CDR3 reads CASSFQVRTYNEQFF. The CDR3 DNA follows: TGTGCCAGCAGTTTCCAGGTTCGCACCTACAATGAGCAGTTCTTC.